The 27 T cell receptor beta chains given below trace back to one sample, sequenced in a study of T-cell reconstitution after alpha-beta-depleted transplantation in children. Unique molecular identifiers were used to barcode this TCRbeta library. From the PCR reads, TCRdb called clonotypes with MiXCR, one entry per CDR3 protein. Altogether a few hundred thousand distinct CDR3 sequences are present, around a tenth being singletons, with the ten largest covering around 20%. The input for sequencing was peripheral blood, taken 180 days after TCRalphabeta/CD19-depleted stem cell transplant. These receptors all stem from a male patient aged 2-10 years who had a stem cell transplant for chronic granulomatous disease, so the T cells may come from the graft donor.

This clonotype showed up many times. The chain couples TRBV27 to TRBJ1-1; no definite D call. V gave up 1 base and J gave up 7 bases, with 10 bases separating them. The CDR3 loop spans 13 amino acids. Germline CDR1 and CDR2: MNHEY and SMNVEV (reference sequence). The CDR3 spells CASSLFGVGEAFF. CDR3 bases: TGTGCCAGCAGTTTATTCGGGGTAGGTGAAGCTTTCTTT.

This clonotype was observed once. Just one base apart from a much larger clone, this may be a read error. The rearrangement links TRBV7-2 to TRBJ2-1; 7 bases map to TRBD1. The CDR3 length is 14 residues. CDR1 is SGHTA and CDR2 is FQGNSA in the germline V gene. J gave up 8 bases and V 5 bases, and 9 bases lay outside the gene matches. CDR3 sequence: CASSRTEGGDEQFF. The CDR3 DNA reads as TGTGCCAGCAGCCGCACCGAAGGGGGCGATGAGCAGTTCTTC.

This clonotype was detected many times. The chain is built from TRBV27 and TRBJ2-3; no clear D gene. The V end was cut by 8 bases, the J end by 1 base, with 10 bases between. CDR3 length: 13 amino acids. Germline-derived CDR1 and CDR2 are MNHEY and SMNVEV (reference sequence). The CDR3 is CASGYSGTDTQYF. DNA for the CDR3: TGTGCCAGCGGGTATTCGGGCACAGATACGCAGTATTTT.

This clonotype was found many times. V gene TRBV9 combines with J gene TRBJ1-3; TRBD1 agrees at 7 bases. The CDR3 spans 19 residues. The germline V gene has CDR1 SGDLS and CDR2 YYNGEE. The trim removed 4 bases at V and 0 bases at J, leaving 16 bases unmatched. Written as DNA, the CDR3 is TGTGCCAGCAGCTTCCGGGACAGTTTATTCACTTACTCTGGAAACACCATATATTTT. It codes for CASSFRDSLFTYSGNTIYF.

This clonotype showed up just a few times. J is TRBJ1-2 and V is TRBV4-1; maybe TRBD1 (5 bases). The CDR3 loop spans 17 amino acids. Germline V gene lookup returns CDR1 MGHRA and CDR2 YSYEKL. Deletions cut 1 base from V and 4 bases from J, with 19 bases between. The CDR3 DNA sequence: TGCGCCAGCAGCCAAGGTCGTAGGGGCCCCCTCGTCTATGGCTACACCTTC. Encoded protein: CASSQGRRGPLVYGYTF.

This clonotype has a handful of counts. The rearrangement links TRBV11-2 to TRBJ2-1; TRBD1 or TRBD2 may be the D gene (5 bases each). In germline, CDR1 is SGHAT, CDR2 FQNNGV. Trimming left V 5 bases short and J 5 bases short, with 16 bases between. The CDR3 sequence is 15 residues long. The CDR3 bases are TGTGCCAGCAGCCGCCGAGGGGTCGGGAACAATGAGCAGTTCTTC. This codes for CASSRRGVGNNEQFF.

This clonotype showed up many times. The V and J genes are TRBV18 and TRBJ2-3, with 13 bases matching TRBD2. The junction had 5 bases not matched to a gene; V was cut back by 6 bases and J by 2 bases. CDR1 is KGHSH, CDR2 LQKENI, per germline. The CDR3 is 16 amino acids. The CDR3 loop is CASSLGLAGTTDTQYF. DNA of the CDR3: TGTGCCAGCTCCCTGGGACTAGCGGGAACCACAGATACGCAGTATTTT.

This clonotype was seen repeatedly, ten times or more. The chain employs TRBV29-1 and TRBJ2-7; D possibly corresponds to TRBD2 (6 bases). The CDR3 length is 14 residues. V was trimmed by 0 bases and J by 1 base, leaving 10 bases between them. Germline V lookup: CDR1 SQVTM, CDR2 ANQGSEA. CDR3 DNA sequence: TGCAGCGTTGAAGAGTCGGAGGGATCCTACGAGCAGTACTTC. Amino acid sequence: CSVEESEGSYEQYF.

This clonotype was detected ten times or more. The CDR3 bases are TGTGCCAGCAGCCAGCCCCCGGGGACTAGCGGCAATGAGCAGTTCTTC. This codes for CASSQPPGTSGNEQFF. V gene TRBV7-9 combines with J gene TRBJ2-1, with 11 positions matching TRBD2. The CDR3 runs to 16 residues. V lost 5 bases to trimming and J lost 6 bases; unmatched junction nucleotides: 9. Per the germline V gene, CDR1 is SEHNR and CDR2 is FQNEAQ (reference sequence). Together with reference TRBV7-9 and TRBJ2-1, the CDR3 gives the full variable domain: DTGVSQNPRHKITKRGQNVTFRCDPISEHNRLYWYRQTLGQGPEFLTYFQNEAQLEKSRLLSDRFSAERPKGSFSTLEIQRTEQGDSAMYLCASSQPPGTSGNEQFFGPGTRLTVL.

This clonotype has a count of ten or more. The gene calls are TRBV5-5 and TRBJ2-1; the match to TRBD2 covers 9 bases. Germline V gene data show CDR1 as SGHKS and CDR2 as YYEKEE (reference sequence). Trimming removed 4 bases from V and 2 bases from J; junction bases left unmatched: 7. This CDR3 comprises 16 residues. The CDR3 sequence: CASSETSGLPYNEQFF. CDR3 coding DNA: TGTGCCAGCAGCGAGACTAGCGGACTCCCCTACAATGAGCAGTTCTTC.

This clonotype occurred many times. This sequence joins TRBV20-1 and TRBJ2-2, with 9 bases identical to TRBD2. V gave up 0 bases and J gave up 4 bases; unmatched junction bases: 9. Germline CDR1 is DFQATT and CDR2 is SNEGSKA (reference sequence). This CDR3 is 17 amino acids long. This chain's CDR3 is CSARDPSSGGPTGELFF. The CDR3 nucleotides read TGCAGTGCTAGAGATCCTTCGAGCGGGGGGCCCACCGGGGAGCTGTTTTTT.

This clonotype was seen ten or more times. CDR3 DNA: TGTGCCAGCAGCTTAGGCGAGGGAGCGGCAGATACGCAGTATTTT. It translates to CASSLGEGAADTQYF. The V gene is TRBV11-3, the J gene TRBJ2-3; D is perhaps TRBD2 (5 bases). Germline-derived CDR1 and CDR2 are SGHNT and YENEEA. This CDR3 comprises 15 residues. Trimming stripped 1 base from V and 4 bases from J, with 12 bases between.

This clonotype was found many times. The V and J genes are TRBV7-6 and TRBJ2-1, with D unresolved. There are 13 residues in the CDR3. Between the trimmed V and J ends, which lost 3 bases and 6 bases, there was a span of 9 bases. In germline, CDR1 is SGHVS, CDR2 FNYEAQ. The DNA of the CDR3 is TGTGCCAGCAGCTTCAAAGAGCGCAATGAGCAGTTCTTC. Amino acid sequence: CASSFKERNEQFF.

In its sample, this clonotype was seen a few times. The chain employs TRBV6-1 and TRBJ1-2, with a possible D match to TRBD1 (5 bases). The V end lost 7 bases, the J end lost 0 bases, and 15 bases lay between the germline ends. The CDR3 length is 15 residues. Germline CDR1 is MNHNS and CDR2 is SASEGT. This CDR3 is CASTLRRGPNYGYTF. The DNA of the CDR3 is TGTGCCAGCACCCTCCGCCGGGGACCTAACTATGGCTACACCTTC.

This chain joins TRBV7-6 and TRBJ2-7; tentative D call: TRBD1 (6 bases). Per the germline V gene, CDR1 is SGHVS and CDR2 is FNYEAQ. The CDR3 is 14 residues long. V was clipped by 1 base and J by 2 bases, with 9 bases between them. CDR3 in DNA: TGTGCCAGCAGCTTAGATACAGGGACCTACGAGCAGTACTTC. Translation: CASSLDTGTYEQYF.

In the case of this clonotype: This sequence may be a read error, since a much larger clone differs from it by one base. Given the absence of the conserved phenylalanine or tryptophan at the CDR3 end, a read error is likely. The V gene is TRBV6-1, the J gene TRBJ2-3; D possibly corresponds to TRBD2 (6 bases). The germline V gene encodes CDR1 MNHNS and CDR2 SASEGT. Trimming removed 3 bases at V and 5 bases at J, with 18 bases between. The CDR3 is made up of 16 amino acids. CDR3 region: CASSDIVSSGKDTQYL. The CDR3 DNA reads TGTGCCAGCAGTGATATCGTGAGTAGCGGAAAAGATACGCAGTATCTT.

This clonotype was seen ten or more times. This chain uses TRBV7-2 with TRBJ2-3; 8 bases fit TRBD2. There are 14 residues in the CDR3. After removal of 7 bases from V and 6 bases from J, the junction contained 9 bases not matched to a gene. Germline V gene sequence: CDR1 SGHTA, CDR2 FQGNSA. The CDR3 DNA is TGTGCCAGCAACCTCGGGGGGGTTGCGGATACGCAGTATTTT. Its protein product is CASNLGGVADTQYF.

This clonotype was seen at least ten times. The rearrangement uses TRBV7-9 and TRBJ1-2; no clear D gene. The CDR3 is made up of 10 amino acids. Trimming removed 5 bases from V and 8 bases from J, with 6 bases in between. Germline CDR1 is SEHNR and CDR2 is FQNEAQ (reference sequence). The CDR3 region has the DNA TGTGCCAGCAGCCCCACCGGCTACACCTTC. Protein: CASSPTGYTF.

This clonotype was seen repeatedly, ten times or more. The chain links TRBV12-3 or TRBV12-4 to TRBJ2-3, with 9 bases aligning to TRBD2. The trim removed 5 bases at V and 7 bases at J, leaving 7 bases unmatched. This CDR3 is built from 14 residues. CDR3 in amino acids: CASSNTGTSNTQYF. In nucleotides, the CDR3 is TGTGCCAGCAGTAACACCGGGACTAGCAATACGCAGTATTTT.

This clonotype was detected ten times or more. The chain recombines TRBV5-1 with TRBJ2-7; 9 bases line up with TRBD1. From germline, CDR1 is SGHRS and CDR2 YFSETQ. Unmatched junction bases numbered 4, after V lost 0 bases and J lost 6 bases. The CDR3 loop spans 14 amino acids. The CDR3 sequence: CASSLGDRDGEQYF. CDR3 nucleotides: TGCGCCAGCAGCTTGGGGGACAGGGATGGCGAGCAGTACTTC. Together with reference TRBV5-1 and TRBJ2-7, the CDR3 gives the full variable domain: KAGVTQTPRYLIKTRGQQVTLSCSPISGHRSVSWYQQTPGQGLQFLFEYFSETQRNKGNFPGRFSGRQFSNSRSEMNVSTLELGDSALYLCASSLGDRDGEQYFGPGTRLTVT.

In this sample, this clonotype turned up many times. The chain uses TRBV18 and TRBJ1-4; TRBD1 aligns across 8 bases. The trim removed 4 bases at V and 11 bases at J, leaving 9 bases unmatched. This CDR3 is built from 14 residues. The germline CDR1 and CDR2 sequences are KGHSH and LQKENI. CDR3 in DNA: TGTGCCAGCTCACTGGGGACAGGAGTTACGAAACTGTTTTTT. Translation gives CASSLGTGVTKLFF.

This clonotype was recorded many times. The chain has TRBV28 and TRBJ1-5; no firm D call. The CDR3 consists of 14 residues. V lost 3 bases and J 9 bases, leaving 15 bases between the germline ends. Germline V lookup: CDR1 MDHEN, CDR2 SYDVKM. DNA of the CDR3: TGTGCCAGCAGTTTGAGCGCCCGGAGTTGGCCCCAGCATTTT. Translating it yields CASSLSARSWPQHF.

At least ten counts were recorded for this clonotype. This sequence joins TRBV4-1 and TRBJ2-2, with TRBD2 matching over 9 bases. Per germline, CDR1 MGHRA and CDR2 YSYEKL. V lost 0 bases, J lost 0 bases, and 8 bases stayed unmatched. This CDR3 has 19 amino acids. The CDR3 DNA reads as TGCGCCAGCAGCCAAGATTGGAGAGCGGGAGGAACGAACACCGGGGAGCTGTTTTTT. This codes for CASSQDWRAGGTNTGELFF.

As concerns this clonotype: A much larger clonotype is one base distant, so this may be a read error. The V call is TRBV6-2 or TRBV6-3, the J call TRBJ2-1; D may match TRBD1 or TRBD2 (6 bases each). Between the trimmed V and J ends, which lost 6 bases and 9 bases, there was a span of 15 bases. CDR3 length: 13 amino acids. The germline V gene encodes CDR1 MNHEY and CDR2 SVGEGT. DNA of the CDR3: TGTGCCAGCAGGTATAGGGAGGACAGTGAGCAGTTCTTC. This codes for CASRYREDSEQFF.

In its sample, this clonotype was seen many times. The genes are TRBV20-1 and TRBJ1-6, with 7 positions matching TRBD1. Germline trimming cut 3 bases from V and 5 bases from J; bases unmatched to any gene: 7. The length of the CDR3 is 15 residues. The V gene's germline CDR1 is DFQATT and CDR2 SNEGSKA (reference sequence). CDR3 in amino acids: CSARTGTMDNSPLHF. CDR3 nucleotide sequence: TGCAGTGCTAGGACAGGGACGATGGATAATTCACCCCTCCACTTT.

This clonotype was counted at least ten times. The rearrangement uses TRBV20-1 and TRBJ2-1, with a possible D match to TRBD2 (7 bases). V was shortened by 3 bases and J by 6 bases, with 9 bases between the two germline ends. The germline V gene encodes CDR1 DFQATT and CDR2 SNEGSKA (reference sequence). This CDR3 is built from 12 residues. The CDR3: CSARGGPNEQFF. CDR3 bases: TGCAGTGCTAGGGGGGGGCCCAATGAGCAGTTCTTC.

This clonotype was observed at least ten times. V and J are TRBV28 and TRBJ2-2; TRBD2 aligns across 11 bases. CDR1 and CDR2 (germline): MDHEN, SYDVKM. There are 18 residues in the CDR3. The J segment lost 7 bases and the V segment lost 5 bases, leaving 15 bases of the junction unmatched. The CDR3 sequence: CASSPLRLAGSVGGELFF. The CDR3 bases are TGTGCCAGCAGTCCCCTCCGACTAGCGGGGAGCGTCGGCGGGGAGCTGTTTTTT.